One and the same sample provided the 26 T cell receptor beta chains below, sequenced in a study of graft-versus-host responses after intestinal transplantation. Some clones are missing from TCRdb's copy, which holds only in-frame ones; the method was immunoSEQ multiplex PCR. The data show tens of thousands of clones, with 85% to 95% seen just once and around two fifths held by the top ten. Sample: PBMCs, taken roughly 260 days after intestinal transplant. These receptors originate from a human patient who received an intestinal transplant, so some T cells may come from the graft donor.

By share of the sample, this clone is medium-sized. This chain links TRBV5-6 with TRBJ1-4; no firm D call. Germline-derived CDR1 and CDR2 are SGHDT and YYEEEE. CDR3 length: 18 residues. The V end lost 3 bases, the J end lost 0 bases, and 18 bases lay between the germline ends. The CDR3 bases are TGTGCCAGCAGCTCCCTTTCAAGCTCGGGCTCAACTAATGAAAAACTGTTTTTT. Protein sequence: CASSSLSSSGSTNEKLFF.

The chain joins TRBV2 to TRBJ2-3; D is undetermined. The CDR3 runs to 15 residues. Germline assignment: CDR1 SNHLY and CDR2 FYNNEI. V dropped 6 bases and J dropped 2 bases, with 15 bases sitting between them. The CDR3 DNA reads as TGTGCCAGCAGCGATGGGATCTCCAACACAGATACGCAGTATTTT. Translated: CASSDGISNTDTQYF.

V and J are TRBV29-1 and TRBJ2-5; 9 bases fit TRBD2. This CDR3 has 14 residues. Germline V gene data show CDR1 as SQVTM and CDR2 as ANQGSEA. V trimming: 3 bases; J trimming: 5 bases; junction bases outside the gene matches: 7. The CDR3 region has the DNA TGCAGCGTTGATTTTGCGGGAGGGCCCGAGACCCAGTACTTC. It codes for CSVDFAGGPETQYF.

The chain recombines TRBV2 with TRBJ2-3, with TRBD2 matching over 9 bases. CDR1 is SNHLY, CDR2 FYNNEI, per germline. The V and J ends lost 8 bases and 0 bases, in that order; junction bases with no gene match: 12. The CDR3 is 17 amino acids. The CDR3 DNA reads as TGTGCCAGCGGAGGGGGAAAAACTAGCGGGAGCACAGATACGCAGTATTTT. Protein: CASGGGKTSGSTDTQYF.

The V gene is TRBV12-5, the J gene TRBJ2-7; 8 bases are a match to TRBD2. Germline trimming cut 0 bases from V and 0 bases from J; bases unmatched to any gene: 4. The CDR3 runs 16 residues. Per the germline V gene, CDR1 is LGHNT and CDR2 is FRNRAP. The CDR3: CASGLVGSGSSYEQYF. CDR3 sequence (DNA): TGTGCTAGTGGTTTGGTAGGGAGCGGGAGCTCCTACGAGCAGTACTTC.

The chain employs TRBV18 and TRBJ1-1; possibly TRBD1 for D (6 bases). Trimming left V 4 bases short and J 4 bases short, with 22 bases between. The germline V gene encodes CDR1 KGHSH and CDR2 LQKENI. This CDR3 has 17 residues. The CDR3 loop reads CASSLGWATGSGTEAFF. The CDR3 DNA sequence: TGTGCCAGCTCACTGGGCTGGGCGACAGGAAGCGGCACTGAAGCTTTCTTT. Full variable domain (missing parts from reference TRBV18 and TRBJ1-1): NAGVMQNPRHLVRRRGQEARLRCSPMKGHSHVYWYRQLPEEGLKFMVYLQKENIIDESGMPKERFSAEFPKEGPSILRIQQVVRGDSAAYFCASSLGWATGSGTEAFFGQGTRLTVV.

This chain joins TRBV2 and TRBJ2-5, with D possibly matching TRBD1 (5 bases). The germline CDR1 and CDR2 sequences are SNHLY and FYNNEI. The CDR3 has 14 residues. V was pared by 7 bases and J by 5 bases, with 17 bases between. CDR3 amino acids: CASKSRVVRETQYF. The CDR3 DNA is TGTGCCAGCAAGTCCAGGGTGGTAAGGGAGACCCAGTACTTC.

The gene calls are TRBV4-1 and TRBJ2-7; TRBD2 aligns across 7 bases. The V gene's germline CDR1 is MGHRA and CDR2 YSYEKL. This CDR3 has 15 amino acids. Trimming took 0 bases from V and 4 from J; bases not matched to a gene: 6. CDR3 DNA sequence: TGCGCCAGCAGCCAAGAACTAGCGCCCCAATACGAGCAGTACTTC. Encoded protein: CASSQELAPQYEQYF.

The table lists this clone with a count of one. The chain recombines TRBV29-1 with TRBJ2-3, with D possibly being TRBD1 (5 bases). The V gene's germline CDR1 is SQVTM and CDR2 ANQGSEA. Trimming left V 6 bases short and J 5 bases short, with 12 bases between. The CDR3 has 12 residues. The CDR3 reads CSVRLRGDTQYF. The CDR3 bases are TGCAGCGTAAGACTTAGGGGAGATACGCAGTATTTT.

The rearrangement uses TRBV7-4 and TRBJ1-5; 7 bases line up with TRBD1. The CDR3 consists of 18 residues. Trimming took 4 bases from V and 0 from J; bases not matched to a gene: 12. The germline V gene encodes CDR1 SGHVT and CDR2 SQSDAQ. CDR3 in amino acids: CASSSLQGPPDSNQPQHF. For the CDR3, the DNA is TGTGCCAGCAGCTCCCTACAGGGGCCGCCGGATAGCAATCAGCCCCAGCATTTT.

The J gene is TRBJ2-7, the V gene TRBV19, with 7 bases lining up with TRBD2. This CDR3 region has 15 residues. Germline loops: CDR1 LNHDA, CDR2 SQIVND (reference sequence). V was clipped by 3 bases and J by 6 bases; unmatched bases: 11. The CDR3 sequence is CASSITFGGSGEQYF. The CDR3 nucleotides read TGTGCCAGTAGTATCACCTTCGGCGGGAGTGGCGAGCAGTACTTC.

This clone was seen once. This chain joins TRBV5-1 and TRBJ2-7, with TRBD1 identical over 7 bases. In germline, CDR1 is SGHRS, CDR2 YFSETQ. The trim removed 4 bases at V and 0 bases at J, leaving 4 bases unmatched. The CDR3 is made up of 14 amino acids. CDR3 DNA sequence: TGCGCCAGCAGCCAAGGGACAGCCTCCTACGAGCAGTACTTC. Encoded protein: CASSQGTASYEQYF.

The CDR3 DNA sequence: TGTGCCAGCACCGGGATGAACGGGGAGTTGTATTTT. Translating it yields CASTGMNGELYF. The rearrangement uses TRBV9 and TRBJ2-3, with a possible D match to TRBD2 (5 bases). Trimming removed 6 bases at V and 14 bases at J, with 19 bases between. Per germline, CDR1 SGDLS and CDR2 YYNGEE. The length of the CDR3 is 12 residues.

DNA of the CDR3: TGTGCCAGCAGCTCATGGACTAGCGGGAGCCCCTACGAGCAGTACTTC. Its translation is CASSSWTSGSPYEQYF. V and J are TRBV7-6 and TRBJ2-7; 13 nucleotides line up with TRBD2. The trim removed 4 bases at V and 2 bases at J, leaving 5 bases unmatched. This CDR3 comprises 16 residues. Germline V lookup: CDR1 SGHVS, CDR2 FNYEAQ.

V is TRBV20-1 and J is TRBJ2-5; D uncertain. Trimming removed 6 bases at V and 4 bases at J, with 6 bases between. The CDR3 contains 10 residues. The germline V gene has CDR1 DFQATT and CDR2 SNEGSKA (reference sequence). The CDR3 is CSALGETQYF. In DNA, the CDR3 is TGCAGTGCCCTAGGAGAGACCCAGTACTTC.

The CDR3 sequence: CASSQAGTWGSGNTIYF. CDR3 nucleotides: TGCGCCAGCAGCCAAGCGGGCACTTGGGGGTCTGGAAACACCATATATTTT. The J gene is TRBJ1-3, the V gene TRBV4-1; tentatively, D is TRBD1 (5 bases). V lost 1 base and J lost 1, with 14 bases in between. This CDR3 is built from 17 residues. Germline CDR1 is MGHRA and CDR2 is YSYEKL.

The CDR3 reads CASSFPWGASQPQHF. The DNA of the CDR3 is TGTGCCAGCAGCTTTCCCTGGGGGGCGAGTCAGCCCCAGCATTTT. The chain has TRBV11-3 and TRBJ1-5; TRBD1 is a possible D gene (6 bases). In germline, CDR1 is SGHNT, CDR2 YENEEA. The V end lost 3 bases, the J end lost 6 bases, and 15 bases lay between the germline ends. The CDR3 runs 15 residues.

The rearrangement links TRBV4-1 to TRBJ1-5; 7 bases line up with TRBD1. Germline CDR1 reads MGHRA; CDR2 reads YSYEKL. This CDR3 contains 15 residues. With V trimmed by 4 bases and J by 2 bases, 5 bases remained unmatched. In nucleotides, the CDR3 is TGCGCCAGCAGCCGTGGGACAGTAGGCAATCAGCCCCAGCATTTT. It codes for CASSRGTVGNQPQHF.

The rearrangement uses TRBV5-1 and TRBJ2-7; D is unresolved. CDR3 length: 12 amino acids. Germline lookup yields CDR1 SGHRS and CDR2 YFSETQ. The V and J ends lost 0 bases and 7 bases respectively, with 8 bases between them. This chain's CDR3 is CASSLEFREQYF. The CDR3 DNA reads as TGCGCCAGCAGCTTGGAATTTAGGGAGCAGTACTTC.

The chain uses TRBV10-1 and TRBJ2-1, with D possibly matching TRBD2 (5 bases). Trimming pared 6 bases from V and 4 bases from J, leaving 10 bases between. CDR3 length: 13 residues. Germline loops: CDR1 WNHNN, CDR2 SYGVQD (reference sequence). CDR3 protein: CASSPKRYNEQFF. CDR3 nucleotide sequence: TGCGCCAGCAGCCCTAAGCGGTACAATGAGCAGTTCTTC.

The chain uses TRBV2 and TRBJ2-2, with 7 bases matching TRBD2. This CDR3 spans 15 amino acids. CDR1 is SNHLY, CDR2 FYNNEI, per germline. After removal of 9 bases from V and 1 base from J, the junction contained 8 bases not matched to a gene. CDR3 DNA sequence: TGTGCCAGGGGGCGGGACTACAGGAACACCGGGGAGCTGTTTTTT. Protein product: CARGRDYRNTGELFF.

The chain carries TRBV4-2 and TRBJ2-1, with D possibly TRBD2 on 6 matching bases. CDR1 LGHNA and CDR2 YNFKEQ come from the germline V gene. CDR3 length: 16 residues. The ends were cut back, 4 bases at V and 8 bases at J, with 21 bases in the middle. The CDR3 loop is CASSPIPASEHDEQFF. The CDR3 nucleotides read TGTGCCAGCAGCCCAATCCCGGCTAGCGAACATGATGAGCAGTTCTTC.

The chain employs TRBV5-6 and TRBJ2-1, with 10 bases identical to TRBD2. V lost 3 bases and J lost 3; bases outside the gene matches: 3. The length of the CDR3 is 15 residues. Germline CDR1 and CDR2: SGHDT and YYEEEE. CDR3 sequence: CASSSSGRDYNEQFF. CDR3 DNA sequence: TGTGCCAGCAGCTCAAGCGGGAGGGACTACAATGAGCAGTTCTTC.

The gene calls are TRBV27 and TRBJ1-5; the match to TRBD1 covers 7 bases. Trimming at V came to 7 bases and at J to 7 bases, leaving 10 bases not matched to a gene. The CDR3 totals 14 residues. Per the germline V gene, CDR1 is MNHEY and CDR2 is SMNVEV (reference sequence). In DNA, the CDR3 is TGTGCCAGCAAAGCAGGACAGGTCGCCCAGCCCCAGCATTTT. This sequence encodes CASKAGQVAQPQHF.

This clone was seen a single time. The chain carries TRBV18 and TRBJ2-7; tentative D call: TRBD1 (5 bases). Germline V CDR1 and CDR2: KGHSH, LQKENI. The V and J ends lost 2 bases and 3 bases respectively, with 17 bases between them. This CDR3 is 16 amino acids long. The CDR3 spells CASSPGQGLGYYEQYF. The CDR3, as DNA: TGTGCCAGCTCACCAGGGCAGGGATTAGGCTACTACGAGCAGTACTTC. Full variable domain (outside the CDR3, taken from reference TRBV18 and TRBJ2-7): NAGVMQNPRHLVRRRGQEARLRCSPMKGHSHVYWYRQLPEEGLKFMVYLQKENIIDESGMPKERFSAEFPKEGPSILRIQQVVRGDSAAYFCASSPGQGLGYYEQYFGPGTRLTVT.

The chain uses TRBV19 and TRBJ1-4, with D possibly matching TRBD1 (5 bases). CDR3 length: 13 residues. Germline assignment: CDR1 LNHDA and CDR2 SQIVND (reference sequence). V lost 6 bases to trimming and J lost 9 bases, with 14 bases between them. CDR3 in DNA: TGTGCCAGTAGAGGGACCGAGGCCAAAAAACTGTTTTTT. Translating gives CASRGTEAKKLFF.